Listed here are 28 T cell receptor beta chains from one sample, sequenced in a study of blood T cell repertoires in COVID-19. Some clones are missing from TCRdb's copy, which holds only in-frame ones; the method was immunoSEQ multiplex PCR. The top ten clones hold 2.5% to 3.5% of a sample with approximately 60,000 clones, approximately 84% of them seen once. The specimen sequenced was peripheral blood. The receptors here all came from a man aged 45-65 years with active COVID-19.

The chain employs TRBV5-1 and TRBJ2-7, with TRBD1 matching 10 bases. Germline V gene data show CDR1 as SGHRS and CDR2 as YFSETQ. V lost 3 bases, J lost 6 bases, and 6 bases stayed unmatched. The CDR3 is 14 amino acids. This CDR3 is CASSSGTGVSEQYF. The CDR3 DNA sequence: TGCGCCAGCAGCTCCGGGACAGGGGTTTCCGAGCAGTACTTC.

The chain carries TRBV5-1 and TRBJ1-1; TRBD1 agrees at 8 bases. The V gene's germline CDR1 is SGHRS and CDR2 YFSETQ. The CDR3 loop spans 13 amino acids. V lost 3 bases and J lost 4; bases outside the gene matches: 2. The chain's CDR3 is CASSSQGATEAFF. As DNA, the CDR3 is TGCGCCAGCAGCTCGCAGGGGGCCACTGAAGCTTTCTTT.

The chain recombines TRBV25-1 with TRBJ2-7, with D tentatively TRBD1 (5 bases). Germline V gives CDR1 MGHDK, CDR2 SYGVNS. Trimming removed 3 bases from V and 3 bases from J, with 12 bases in between. The CDR3 loop spans 14 amino acids. The CDR3 reads CASSDQGGNYEQYF. CDR3 DNA sequence: TGTGCCAGCAGTGACCAGGGTGGGAACTACGAGCAGTACTTC.

J is TRBJ2-5 and V is TRBV9, with D maybe TRBD2 (5 bases). The CDR3 length is 14 residues. CDR1 and CDR2 (germline): SGDLS, YYNGEE. V dropped 2 bases and J dropped 4 bases, with 12 bases sitting between them. CDR3: CASSVARAAETQYF. CDR3 in DNA: TGTGCCAGCAGCGTCGCGCGGGCAGCAGAGACCCAGTACTTC.

This clone appeared a few times. The V and J genes are TRBV3-1 (or the pseudogene TRBV3-2) and TRBJ2-7; 7 bases are shared with TRBD1. CDR3 length equals 16 residues. V gave up 3 bases and J gave up 0 bases; unmatched junction bases: 8. Germline assignment: CDR1 LGHDT and CDR2 YNNKEL (reference sequence). The chain's CDR3 is CASSHPGTAFSYEQYF. The CDR3 region has the DNA TGTGCCAGCAGCCACCCCGGGACAGCCTTCTCCTACGAGCAGTACTTC.

V and J are TRBV28 and TRBJ2-5, with 11 bases aligning to TRBD1. The length of the CDR3 is 16 residues. V gave up 4 bases and J gave up 3 bases; unmatched junction bases: 7. CDR1 is MDHEN and CDR2 is SYDVKM in the germline V gene. The CDR3 DNA reads TGTGCCAGCAGTTCACCGGACAGGGGGCGCGAAGAGACCCAGTACTTC. It yields the protein CASSSPDRGREETQYF.

The chain is built from TRBV6-5 and TRBJ2-5; no reliable D call. The CDR3 sequence is 11 residues long. Per germline, CDR1 MNHEY and CDR2 SVGAGI. Trimming removed 6 bases at V and 7 bases at J, with 9 bases between. The CDR3 spells CASRNVGTQYF. For the CDR3, the DNA is TGTGCCAGCAGAAATGTCGGGACCCAGTACTTC.

The J gene is TRBJ1-5, the V gene TRBV27, with TRBD1 matching 7 bases. The V segment lost 5 bases and the J segment 6 bases; nucleotides outside the gene matches: 10. The CDR3 runs to 15 residues. Germline values: CDR1 MNHEY, CDR2 SMNVEV (reference sequence). The CDR3 bases are TGTGCCAGCAGTCCGTTATACAGGGGTTCTCAGCCCCAGCATTTT. Protein: CASSPLYRGSQPQHF.

The chain couples TRBV6-1 to TRBJ2-6; 10 bases are a match to TRBD1. Germline V CDR1 and CDR2: MNHNS, SASEGT. V shed 3 bases and J 3 bases; nucleotides not matched to a gene: 11. This CDR3 has 19 residues. CDR3 sequence: CASSDTRDRGRYGANVLTF. CDR3 coding DNA: TGTGCCAGCAGTGATACCCGGGACAGGGGACGGTATGGGGCCAACGTCCTGACTTTC.

The chain couples TRBV7-2 to TRBJ1-1; 9 bases line up with TRBD1. V gave up 2 bases and J gave up 4 bases; unmatched junction bases: 8. This CDR3 region has 16 residues. CDR1 and CDR2 from the germline V gene are SGHTA and FQGNSA. The DNA of the CDR3 is TGTGCCAGCAGCTTAATCCCGGGACAGGGCCCCACTGAAGCTTTCTTT. Encoded protein: CASSLIPGQGPTEAFF.

The chain has TRBV5-5 and TRBJ2-5; D gene uncertain. From germline, CDR1 is SGHKS and CDR2 YYEKEE (reference sequence). CDR3 size: 12 residues. V was cut by 4 bases and J by 3 bases, with 7 bases left in between. CDR3 bases: TGTGCCAGCAGCCTAACCGAAGAGACCCAGTACTTC. Translating gives CASSLTEETQYF.

This chain links TRBV4-1 with TRBJ1-2, with 9 positions matching TRBD1. The germline gives CDR1 MGHRA, CDR2 YSYEKL. The CDR3 runs 15 residues. The V segment lost 5 bases and the J segment 12 bases; nucleotides outside the gene matches: 16. CDR3 protein: CASSSHLGQGRVNTF. Here the CDR3 DNA reads TGCGCCAGCAGCTCACACCTCGGACAGGGGAGGGTTAACACCTTC.

The chain combines TRBV5-1 with TRBJ2-2, with TRBD2 identical over 11 bases. Trimming took 5 bases from V and 4 from J; bases not matched to a gene: 4. This CDR3 is built from 15 residues. CDR1 is SGHRS, CDR2 YFSETQ, per germline. The CDR3 reads CASRWTSGSTGELFF. The CDR3 DNA follows: TGCGCCAGCAGGTGGACTAGCGGGTCCACCGGGGAGCTGTTTTTT.

CDR3: CASSFPGQGGEQFF. CDR3 nucleotide sequence: TGTGCCAGCAGCTTTCCTGGACAGGGTGGTGAGCAGTTCTTC. The chain joins TRBV7-9 to TRBJ2-1, with 8 bases lining up with TRBD1. Germline V gene data show CDR1 as SEHNR and CDR2 as FQNEAQ (reference sequence). CDR3 length: 14 amino acids. V lost 3 bases, J lost 9 bases, and 7 bases stayed unmatched.

The chain employs TRBV15 and TRBJ1-4; D is unresolved. Looked up from germline, CDR1 is LNHNV and CDR2 is YYDKDF (reference sequence). V dropped 3 bases and J dropped 4 bases, with 12 bases sitting between them. The length of the CDR3 is 15 residues. CDR3 DNA: TGTGCCACCAGCAGGGATTGGGGAGGTAATGAAAAACTGTTTTTT. Encoded protein: CATSRDWGGNEKLFF.

The chain combines TRBV27 with TRBJ1-4; tentatively, D is TRBD1 (6 bases). The V and J ends lost 10 bases and 7 bases respectively, with 16 bases between them. From germline, CDR1 is MNHEY and CDR2 SMNVEV (reference sequence). The CDR3 sequence is 13 residues long. The DNA of the CDR3 is TGTGCCACCCCAACAGGGTTGGGTGAAAAACTGTTTTTT. Translating gives CATPTGLGEKLFF.

This sequence joins TRBV5-6 and TRBJ1-1; D is possibly TRBD1 (6 bases). The germline V and J ends were trimmed by 4 bases and 1 base, with 17 bases remaining between them. The CDR3 is 16 residues long. In germline, CDR1 is SGHDT, CDR2 YYEEEE. DNA for the CDR3: TGTGCCAGCAGCACCCGGGGGGGCGGGCGGAACACTGAAGCTTTCTTT. This translates into CASSTRGGGRNTEAFF.

The V call is TRBV4-1, the J call TRBJ2-3, with 8 bases lining up with TRBD1. The CDR3 length is 18 residues. Germline CDR1 is MGHRA and CDR2 is YSYEKL. After removal of 2 bases from V and 0 bases from J, the junction contained 10 bases not matched to a gene. The CDR3 sequence: CASSQTRGQGTSTDTQYF. CDR3 in DNA: TGCGCCAGCAGCCAAACGAGAGGACAGGGAACTAGCACAGATACGCAGTATTTT.

The chain has TRBV7-3 and TRBJ2-2; D uncertain. Germline-derived CDR1 and CDR2 are SGHTA and FQGTGA. Trimming stripped 2 bases from V and 5 bases from J, with 9 bases between. CDR3 length equals 14 residues. For the CDR3, the DNA is TGTGCCAGCAGCTTACTAGACCGAACCGGGGAGCTGTTTTTT. This translates into CASSLLDRTGELFF.

The chain couples TRBV28 to TRBJ1-4; D unresolved. Deletions cut 3 bases from V and 2 bases from J, with 7 bases between. CDR1 MDHEN and CDR2 SYDVKM come from the germline V gene. The CDR3 has 14 amino acids. In DNA, the CDR3 is TGTGCCAGCAGTTTCCTATCCACTAATGAAAAACTGTTTTTT. Its translation: CASSFLSTNEKLFF.

The gene calls are TRBV5-1 and TRBJ2-1, with D tentatively TRBD1 (6 bases). Trimming took off 2 bases at V and 6 bases at J, with 9 bases between the two ends. Germline CDR1 and CDR2: SGHRS and YFSETQ. The CDR3 contains 13 residues. The CDR3 coding sequence is TGCGCCAGCAGCTTAGGGACAACCAATGAGCAGTTCTTC. This codes for CASSLGTTNEQFF.

The J gene is TRBJ2-1, the V gene TRBV24-1; 14 positions match TRBD2. With V trimmed by 3 bases and J by 8 bases, 5 bases remained unmatched. CDR3 length equals 16 residues. CDR1 is KGHDR, CDR2 SFDVKD, per germline. In nucleotides, the CDR3 is TGTGCCACCAGTGATGCCGGGACTAGCGGGAGTTATGAGCAGTTCTTC. Translating it yields CATSDAGTSGSYEQFF.

The chain carries TRBV7-2 and TRBJ1-3; D uncertain. The CDR3 extends over 14 amino acids. V was pared by 5 bases and J by 2 bases, with 10 bases between. In germline, CDR1 is SGHTA, CDR2 FQGNSA. CDR3 in amino acids: CASSNRRAGNTIYF. Written as DNA, the CDR3 is TGTGCCAGCAGCAATAGGAGGGCTGGAAACACCATATATTTT.

This sequence joins TRBV7-8 and TRBJ2-7, with 8 bases matching TRBD1. J gave up 3 bases and V 3 bases, and 7 bases lay outside the gene matches. The CDR3 sequence is 15 residues long. In germline, CDR1 is SGHVS, CDR2 FQNEAQ. The CDR3 nucleotides are TGTGCCAGCAGCTTCCCCGGACAGGGCATCTACGAGCAGTACTTC. It translates to CASSFPGQGIYEQYF.

The chain carries TRBV10-2 and TRBJ1-2, with D maybe TRBD1 (5 bases). The CDR3 sequence is 14 residues long. Germline CDR1 reads WSHSY; CDR2 reads SAAADI. V was clipped by 7 bases and J by 3 bases, with 15 bases between them. CDR3 sequence reads: CASKDPGGDYGYTF. The CDR3 DNA sequence: TGCGCCAGCAAAGACCCCGGAGGGGACTATGGCTACACCTTC.

V and J are TRBV2 and TRBJ2-5, with D possibly TRBD1 on 5 matching bases. The CDR3 has 12 residues. Germline-derived CDR1 and CDR2 are SNHLY and FYNNEI. Trimming left V 8 bases short and J 5 bases short, with 12 bases between. This CDR3 is CASSKGKETQYF. For the CDR3, the DNA is TGTGCCAGCTCTAAGGGGAAGGAGACCCAGTACTTC.

The genes are TRBV3-1 (or the pseudogene TRBV3-2) and TRBJ2-2, with 7 bases matching TRBD1. The CDR3 spans 17 residues. The V gene's germline CDR1 is LGHDT and CDR2 YNNKEL (reference sequence). Trimming at V came to 2 bases and at J to 3 bases, leaving 9 bases not matched to a gene. The CDR3 protein is CASSQQKGGGHTGELFF. CDR3 DNA: TGTGCCAGCAGCCAACAAAAAGGGGGCGGGCACACCGGGGAGCTGTTTTTT.

The J gene is TRBJ1-5, the V gene TRBV4-2, with 9 bases matching TRBD1. J lost 7 bases, V lost 3 bases, and 10 bases had no gene match. Looked up from germline, CDR1 is LGHNA and CDR2 is YNFKEQ. The CDR3 spans 16 residues. CDR3 coding DNA: TGTGCCAGCAGCCAGGGGACAGGGAGCAATTACCAGCCCCAGCATTTT. It encodes CASSQGTGSNYQPQHF.